This T cell receptor (beta chain) is drawn from a study of tissue T cells after allogeneic stem cell transplantation. The time point was: mouse harvest day 14 after allogeneic transplant. Each mouse received 10^7 T-cell-depleted marrow cells plus 10^6 splenic CD5+ T cells by tail vein. As regards this clone: Germline and genes here are mouse. The missing CDR3 end, 1 residue past where the read stops, is filled in from the germline J gene.

The CDR3 loop spans 12 amino acids. CDR1 is SGHLS and CDR2 is HYDKME in the germline V gene. V shed 2 bases and J 4 bases; nucleotides not matched to a gene: 1. CDR3 sequences, V/J genes, frequencies and template counts came from survey-depth TCRbeta sequencing. Method: immunoSEQ multiplex PCR; TCRdb's copy keeps in-frame clones and lacks some. The sample has about 4,900 clones, 45% seen once; the top ten hold about a fifth. The rearrangement links TRBV12-2 to TRBJ2-7; TRBD2 matches 7 bases. Sequencing was performed on gut tissue. The receptor comes from a female BALB/c mouse given C57BL/6 T cells with graft-versus-host disease after an allogeneic hematopoietic cell transplant. The CDR3 loop reads CASSRWGYEQYF. CDR3 DNA, as far as it was read: TGTGCCAGCTCTCGCTGGGGGTATGAACAGTAC.